This T cell receptor (beta chain) was retrieved from a study of OX40 agonist ivuxolimab in advanced cancers. Notes on the study in general: The mean number of expanded clones was higher in CD8+ T cells than in CD4+. Clonal expansion was among the lowest in partial responders at 0.1-3.0 mg/kg, especially CD8+. The study observed clonal expansion of CD4+ and CD8+ blood T cells by week 6 at 0.1 to 3.0 mg/kg.

Sequenced by immunoSEQ multiplex PCR; TCRdb stores in-frame clones only, minus some. The sample contains 90,000 or so clones, under 95% of which appear only once. The CDR3 contains 14 residues. Per the germline V gene, CDR1 is MNHEY and CDR2 is SMNVEV (reference sequence). V lost 2 bases and J 4 bases, leaving 11 bases between the germline ends. A remark on this clone: Its antigen is unidentified.

The source was CD4+ or CD8+ T cells sorted from blood, collected in a trial of the OX40 agonist ivuxolimab. This chain links TRBV27 with TRBJ1-1; D is perhaps TRBD1 (6 bases). This TCR was sampled from an adult with an advanced solid tumor such as melanoma, head and neck, liver or kidney cancer. The CDR3 DNA reads TGTGCCAGCAGTTTAGGAGGGACACTCACTGAAGCTTTCTTT. It encodes CASSLGGTLTEAFF.